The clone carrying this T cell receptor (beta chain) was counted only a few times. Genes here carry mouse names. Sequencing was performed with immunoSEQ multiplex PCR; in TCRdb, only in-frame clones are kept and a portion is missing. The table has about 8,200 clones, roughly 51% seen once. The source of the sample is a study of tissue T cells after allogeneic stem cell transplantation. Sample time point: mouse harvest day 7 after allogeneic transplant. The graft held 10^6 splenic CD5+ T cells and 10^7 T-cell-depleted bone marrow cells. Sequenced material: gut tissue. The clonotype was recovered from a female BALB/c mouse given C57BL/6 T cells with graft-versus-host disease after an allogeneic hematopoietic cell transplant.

Incomplete CDR3 DNA: TGTGCCAGCAGTGATGCCAGACACACCTTGTAC. It yields the protein CASSDARHTLY. In full, the CDR3 is CASSDARHTLYF. The chain couples TRBV13-1 to TRBJ2-4, with D hard to call. The sequence runs out 1 residue before the end of the CDR3; the remainder is reconstructed from the germline J gene. The germline V gene has CDR1 NSHNY and CDR2 SYGAGN. The CDR3 runs to 12 residues. The V end lost 0 bases, the J end lost 7 bases, and 6 bases lay between the germline ends.